What follows are 30 T cell receptor beta chains derived from one specimen sequenced in a study of post-analysis software for immune sequencing data. Study-level findings and limits: In patients, five TRBV segments were more frequent than in controls, with TRBV5-6, TRBV5-1 and TRBV20-1 among them.

These receptors lack a known antigen. Unique molecular identifiers tagged the TCR beta cDNA libraries. TCRdb recomputed calls from the PCR reads with MiXCR, one row per CDR3 protein. The sample contains about 260,000 distinct CDR3 sequences, 35% to 40% of which appear only once. The sample consisted of blood. These receptors originate from a girl between 5 and 17 years old with multiple sclerosis.

Only a few counts were recorded for this clonotype. This chain joins TRBV19 and TRBJ2-6; no reliable D call. The V gene's germline CDR1 is LNHDA and CDR2 SQIVND (reference sequence). The V and J ends lost 3 bases and 0 bases respectively, with 6 bases between them. This CDR3 region has 15 residues. The CDR3 loop reads CASSIKFSGANVLTF. Written as DNA, the CDR3 is TGTGCCAGTAGTATTAAGTTCTCTGGGGCCAACGTCCTGACTTTC.

This clonotype occurred a few times. This may be a read error: a much more frequent sequence differs by one nucleotide. This is likely a read error, given that the CDR3 carries no conserved phenylalanine or tryptophan at its end. V and J are TRBV15 and TRBJ2-4; 8 bases are a match to TRBD1. The end of the DNA is better explained by TRBJ2-5, so the J call may be wrong. The CDR3 sequence is 15 residues long. The germline CDR1 and CDR2 sequences are LNHNV and YYDKDF (reference sequence). CDR3 nucleotide sequence: TGTGCCACCAGCAGAACCCGGGACAGGCAAGAGACCCAGTACGTC. It translates to CATSRTRDRQETQYV.

This chain links TRBV10-3 with TRBJ2-1; D is uncertain. V shed 6 bases and J shed 0 bases, with 9 bases lying between them. Germline CDR1 and CDR2: ENHRY and SYGVKD. The CDR3 covers 14 residues. As DNA, the CDR3 is TGTGCCATCAGCATACCTCCCTCCTACAATGAGCAGTTCTTC. Translation: CAISIPPSYNEQFF.

This clonotype showed up just a few times. A much larger clone differs by one base, so this may be a read error. CDR3 sequence reads: CASSPSGGARYEQFF. In DNA, the CDR3 is TGTGCCAGCAGCCCTAGCGGGGGGGCCAGATATGAGCAGTTCTTC. V gene TRBV6-4 combines with J gene TRBJ2-1; 12 bases line up with TRBD2. Trimming took 6 bases from V and 8 from J; bases not matched to a gene: 8. The CDR3 covers 15 residues. Germline lookup yields CDR1 MRHNA and CDR2 SNTAGT.

In DNA form, the CDR3 reads TGCAGCGTCCGCAACACAGATACGCAGTATTTT. Its translation: CSVRNTDTQYF. V is TRBV29-1 and J is TRBJ2-3; no clear D. This CDR3 has 11 amino acids. V shed 6 bases and J shed 2 bases, with 6 bases lying between them. Germline V gives CDR1 SQVTM, CDR2 ANQGSEA.

Remarks on this clonotype: A much larger clone is a single base away; this may be a read error. The V call is TRBV7-2, the J call TRBJ2-3, with D unclear. The CDR3 sequence is 15 residues long. Germline V gene lookup returns CDR1 SGHTA and CDR2 FQGNSA. V gave up 1 base and J gave up 0 bases, with 8 bases separating them. The CDR3 DNA is TGTGCCAGCAGCTTAGGCGTGACCAGCACAGATACGCAGTATTTT. This codes for CASSLGVTSTDTQYF.

The J gene is TRBJ1-2, the V gene TRBV6-6; D is undetermined. The CDR3 has 13 amino acids. The V and J ends lost 0 bases and 6 bases respectively, with 8 bases between them. Germline V CDR1 and CDR2: MNHNY, SVGAGI (reference sequence). The chain's CDR3 is CASSYSRSDGYTF. For the CDR3, the DNA is TGTGCCAGCAGTTACTCGAGGTCTGATGGCTACACCTTC.

V gene TRBV20-1 combines with J gene TRBJ2-1; the match to TRBD2 covers 10 bases. CDR3 length: 17 amino acids. Germline lookup yields CDR1 DFQATT and CDR2 SNEGSKA (reference sequence). With 1 base clipped from V and 1 base from J, the junction kept 7 bases outside the gene matches. CDR3 sequence: CSARAPVTSGSYNEQFF. The CDR3 nucleotides are TGCAGTGCTAGAGCCCCAGTGACTAGCGGGTCCTACAATGAGCAGTTCTTC.

This clonotype showed up many times. The chain is built from TRBV11-2 and TRBJ2-1, with 12 bases that match TRBD2. Germline V CDR1 and CDR2: SGHAT, FQNNGV. The CDR3 totals 17 residues. Trimming took 4 bases from V and 0 from J; bases not matched to a gene: 4. The CDR3 region is CASSYGLAGSSYNEQFF. The CDR3 DNA follows: TGTGCCAGCAGCTATGGACTAGCGGGGTCCTCCTACAATGAGCAGTTCTTC.

The chain recombines TRBV11-2 with TRBJ1-2; maybe TRBD1 (6 bases). CDR1 SGHAT and CDR2 FQNNGV come from the germline V gene. V lost 0 bases to trimming and J lost 8 bases, with 13 bases between them. The CDR3 is 14 residues long. CDR3 coding DNA: TGTGCCAGCAGCTTAGAACGGGCAGGGGCCGGCTACACCTTC. Protein product: CASSLERAGAGYTF.

This clonotype has at least ten counts. The chain carries TRBV20-1 and TRBJ2-6; D uncertain. This CDR3 is 16 amino acids long. Germline V CDR1 and CDR2: DFQATT, SNEGSKA (reference sequence). V was shortened by 3 bases and J by 0 bases, with 12 bases between the two germline ends. The CDR3 protein is CSARRTTASGANVLTF. The CDR3 DNA sequence: TGCAGTGCTAGGAGGACCACCGCCTCTGGGGCCAACGTCCTGACTTTC.

The chain links TRBV6-1 to TRBJ1-5; D call uncertain. The CDR3 spans 15 residues. Trimming took 6 bases from V and 0 from J, leaving 12 bases between them. Germline loops: CDR1 MNHNS, CDR2 SASEGT. This chain's CDR3 is CASRDQDHSNQPQHF. CDR3 DNA sequence: TGTGCCAGCAGAGATCAGGACCATAGCAATCAGCCCCAGCATTTT.

V is TRBV7-9 and J is TRBJ2-1, with a weak D call TRBD1 (7 bases). V was pared by 6 bases and J by 7 bases, with 16 bases between. There are 14 residues in the CDR3. Germline CDR1 SEHNR, CDR2 FQNEAQ (reference sequence). The CDR3 loop is CASRPGDSGNEQFF. The DNA for the CDR3 is TGTGCCAGCAGACCCGGGGACAGCGGGAATGAGCAGTTCTTC.

This chain uses TRBV29-1 with TRBJ2-7, with a tentative D call TRBD2 (6 bases). The CDR3 contains 12 residues. Trimming removed 5 bases from V and 3 bases from J, with 11 bases in between. CDR1 and CDR2 (germline): SQVTM, ANQGSEA. CDR3 protein: CSVLGRNYEQYF. The CDR3 nucleotides are TGCAGCGTTCTAGGGAGGAACTACGAGCAGTACTTC.

Comment on this clonotype: A much larger clone lies a single base off, so this may be a read error. This sequence joins TRBV9 and TRBJ1-1, with a tentative D call TRBD1 (6 bases). The CDR3 is 16 amino acids. Germline assignment: CDR1 SGDLS and CDR2 YYNGEE. Here the CDR3 reads CTSSGNGGLMNTEAFF. The DNA for the CDR3 is TGTACCAGCAGCGGGAACGGGGGCCTTATGAACACTGAAGCTTTCTTT.

Points on this clonotype: This may be a read error: a much more frequent sequence differs by one nucleotide. The J gene is TRBJ1-5, the V gene TRBV5-1, with D unclear. CDR3 length: 22 residues. V lost 0 bases and J lost 0, with 28 bases in between. CDR1 is SGHRS, CDR2 YFSETQ, per germline. CDR3 region: CASSLAVVPRHPHGDSNQPQHF. CDR3 nucleotide sequence: TGCGCCAGCAGCTTGGCCGTGGTTCCGCGTCATCCCCACGGGGATAGCAATCAGCCCCAGCATTTT.

The chain carries TRBV29-1 and TRBJ2-4; TRBD2 is a possible D gene (7 bases). The J call is uncertain, as TRBJ2-7 better fits the DNA end. The CDR3 extends over 13 amino acids. Germline CDR1 and CDR2: SQVTM and ANQGSEA. CDR3 sequence (DNA): TGCAGCGTTGAAGGGGGGGGCACCTACGAGCAGTACTTC. The encoded protein is CSVEGGGTYEQYF.

This clonotype was observed at least ten times. The chain is built from TRBV20-1 and TRBJ1-6, with D possibly being TRBD1 (5 bases). The CDR3 runs 14 residues. Trimming removed 6 bases at V and 0 bases at J, with 9 bases between. Germline-derived CDR1 and CDR2 are DFQATT and SNEGSKA (reference sequence). CDR3 loop: CSAPGLSYNSPLHF. DNA of the CDR3: TGCAGTGCACCAGGGCTCTCCTATAATTCACCCCTCCACTTT.

The V and J genes are TRBV7-9 and TRBJ2-3; unclear D gene. V was trimmed by 1 base and J by 0 bases, leaving 11 bases between them. Per germline, CDR1 SEHNR and CDR2 FQNEAQ (reference sequence). The CDR3 consists of 16 residues. In DNA form, the CDR3 reads TGTGCCAGCAGCTTAGACCCGAAGGGTAGCACAGATACGCAGTATTTT. Its protein product is CASSLDPKGSTDTQYF.

This clonotype occurred many times. This chain connects TRBV6-1 to TRBJ2-7, with a possible D match to TRBD1 (5 bases). Per the germline V gene, CDR1 is MNHNS and CDR2 is SASEGT. This CDR3 has 13 residues. Trimming left V 2 bases short and J 5 bases short, with 10 bases between. The CDR3 loop is CASSEKGRDEQYF. CDR3 nucleotides: TGTGCCAGCAGTGAAAAGGGCAGGGACGAGCAGTACTTC.

The rearrangement joins TRBV5-1 to TRBJ1-3, with D hard to call. V gave up 4 bases and J gave up 2 bases, with 13 bases separating them. Germline CDR1 reads SGHRS; CDR2 reads YFSETQ. The CDR3 runs 15 residues. DNA for the CDR3: TGCGCCAGCAGCCCAGAGTCCTACGCTGGAAACACCATATATTTT. Its translation: CASSPESYAGNTIYF. Combining the CDR3 with reference TRBV5-1 and TRBJ1-3 gives the whole variable domain KAGVTQTPRYLIKTRGQQVTLSCSPISGHRSVSWYQQTPGQGLQFLFEYFSETQRNKGNFPGRFSGRQFSNSRSEMNVSTLELGDSALYLCASSPESYAGNTIYFGEGSWLTVV.

The chain has TRBV20-1 and TRBJ1-2; D is unclear. The ends were cut back, 6 bases at V and 6 bases at J, with 8 bases in the middle. In germline, CDR1 is DFQATT, CDR2 SNEGSKA (reference sequence). This CDR3 is built from 10 residues. CDR3 nucleotide sequence: TGCAGTGCATACCTGGATGGCTACACCTTC. It is translated as CSAYLDGYTF.

The chain uses TRBV5-1 and TRBJ1-6; no clear D. The V gene lost 0 bases and the J gene lost 7 bases, with 8 bases spanning the gap. There are 14 residues in the CDR3. Germline CDR1 reads SGHRS; CDR2 reads YFSETQ. For the CDR3, the DNA is TGCGCCAGCAGCTTGGGGCAGGAGAATTCACCCCTCCACTTT. Translation gives CASSLGQENSPLHF. Using reference TRBV5-1 and TRBJ1-6 for the parts outside the CDR3, the full variable domain is KAGVTQTPRYLIKTRGQQVTLSCSPISGHRSVSWYQQTPGQGLQFLFEYFSETQRNKGNFPGRFSGRQFSNSRSEMNVSTLELGDSALYLCASSLGQENSPLHFGNGTRLTVT.

The chain carries TRBV20-1 and TRBJ2-1; 7 nucleotides match TRBD2. This CDR3 region has 15 residues. V lost 5 bases to trimming and J lost 1 base; unmatched junction nucleotides: 8. Germline loops: CDR1 DFQATT, CDR2 SNEGSKA (reference sequence). CDR3: CSARKRGSSYNEQFF. The CDR3 DNA reads as TGCAGTGCTCGGAAGCGGGGATCATCCTACAATGAGCAGTTCTTC.

This clonotype was picked up a small number of times. The chain carries TRBV5-1 and TRBJ2-5, with TRBD2 matching 10 bases. CDR3 length equals 16 residues. The germline V gene has CDR1 SGHRS and CDR2 YFSETQ. The junction had 7 bases not matched to a gene; V was cut back by 4 bases and J by 1 base. The CDR3: CASSEASGGFQETQYF. CDR3 sequence (DNA): TGCGCCAGCAGCGAAGCTAGCGGGGGTTTCCAAGAGACCCAGTACTTC.

The sample holds many counts of this clonotype. The chain uses TRBV20-1 and TRBJ1-5; tentatively, D is TRBD1 (5 bases). CDR3 length: 13 residues. Germline V gene data show CDR1 as DFQATT and CDR2 as SNEGSKA (reference sequence). Trimming stripped 6 bases from V and 8 bases from J, with 17 bases between. For the CDR3, the DNA is TGCAGTGCCTCTCTGGGGCGGACTAAGCCCCAGCATTTT. This encodes CSASLGRTKPQHF.

Only a few counts were recorded for this clonotype. The chain combines TRBV4-3 with TRBJ2-1; D might be TRBD2 (6 bases). Germline-derived CDR1 and CDR2 are LGHNA and YSLEER. Between the trimmed V and J ends, which lost 2 bases and 4 bases, there was a span of 12 bases. The CDR3 is 15 residues long. The CDR3 here is CASSQRTGDYNEQFF. Written as DNA, the CDR3 is TGCGCCAGCAGCCAAAGGACGGGGGATTACAATGAGCAGTTCTTC.

This chain's CDR3 is CASSQDRFGTSGRPYEQYF. In DNA form, the CDR3 reads TGTGCCAGCAGCCAAGATCGGTTTGGGACTAGCGGGAGACCCTACGAGCAGTACTTC. The rearrangement joins TRBV4-2 to TRBJ2-7; 14 bases match TRBD2. The J segment lost 2 bases and the V segment lost 0 bases, leaving 9 bases of the junction unmatched. From germline, CDR1 is LGHNA and CDR2 YNFKEQ. The length of the CDR3 is 19 residues.

This clonotype was counted many times. V and J are TRBV7-6 and TRBJ1-4; D not certain. There are 14 residues in the CDR3. The V end lost 5 bases, the J end lost 5 bases, and 12 bases lay between the germline ends. Germline values: CDR1 SGHVS, CDR2 FNYEAQ. CDR3 amino acids: CASSPQWANEKLFF. The CDR3 coding sequence is TGTGCCAGCAGCCCTCAATGGGCGAATGAAAAACTGTTTTTT.

This clonotype was observed a few times. V usage is TRBV7-7 and J usage is TRBJ2-2; D is unresolved. V was clipped by 7 bases and J by 1 base, with 7 bases between them. This CDR3 region has 13 residues. CDR1 and CDR2 from the germline V gene are SSHAT and FNYEAQ (reference sequence). The CDR3 sequence: CASTGKNTGELFF. CDR3 bases: TGTGCCAGCACCGGCAAGAACACCGGGGAGCTGTTTTTT.